A selection of T cell receptor beta chains follows, all from one sample in a study of technical replicates of blood from several donors. Using immunoSEQ multiplex PCR, the repertoire was profiled, and TCRdb retains in-frame clones only, with some absent. Among tens of thousands of clones listed, almost 98% were seen once. The sample consisted of T cells isolated from PBMCs. Receptors originate from a human donor in good health. Both conserved end residues are part of each CDR3. A D gene is named only where the DNA matches it firmly. For some rows the clone size is stated as once, few or many, or as a class when expanded; others skip it.

clone size	V gene	D gene	J gene	CDR3 protein	CDR3 DNA
once	TRBV7-9	.	TRBJ2-1	CASSYGGLDEQFF	TGTGCCAGCAGTTACGGGGGGCTGGATGAGCAGTTCTTC
.	TRBV7-9	TRBD1	TRBJ2-2	CASRGTGGNTGELFF	TGTGCCAGCAGGGGGACAGGGGGAAACACCGGGGAGCTGTTTTTT
once	TRBV15	.	TRBJ1-1	CATSRGTAISNTEAFF	TGTGCCACCAGCAGAGGGACAGCAATTTCGAACACTGAAGCTTTCTTT
once	TRBV5-1	TRBD1	TRBJ2-2	CASSQTGANTGELFF	TGCGCCAGCAGCCAAACAGGGGCCAACACCGGGGAGCTGTTTTTT
.	TRBV15	TRBD1	TRBJ1-2	CATSREDRGLRNGYTF	TGTGCCACCAGCAGAGAGGACAGGGGGCTTCGTAATGGCTACACCTTC
.	TRBV19	.	TRBJ1-2	CASSIEGRDGYTF	TGTGCCAGTAGTATAGAAGGTCGGGATGGCTACACCTTC
.	TRBV7-9	TRBD1	TRBJ2-2	CASSLTGADTGELFF	TGTGCCAGCAGCCTAACAGGGGCGGACACCGGGGAGCTGTTTTTT
.	TRBV5-1	.	TRBJ2-1	CASSSTDNEQFF	TGCGCCAGCAGCTCCACAGACAATGAGCAGTTCTTC
.	TRBV29-1	TRBD1	TRBJ2-3	CSVGDSATDTQYF	TGCAGCGTTGGGGACAGTGCCACAGATACGCAGTATTTT
.	TRBV7-9	TRBD2	TRBJ2-7	CASSPRTSGGTYEQYF	TGTGCCAGCAGCCCAAGGACTAGCGGGGGGACCTACGAGCAGTACTTC
.	TRBV9	.	TRBJ2-3	CASSPSVGTDTQYF	TGTGCCAGCAGCCCTTCTGTCGGCACAGATACGCAGTATTTT
.	TRBV4-1	.	TRBJ2-7	CASSQEEKGGYEQYF	TGCGCCAGCAGCCAAGAGGAGAAGGGCGGGTACGAGCAGTACTTC
once	TRBV10-1	.	TRBJ2-3	CASSVSGTDTQYF	TGCGCCAGCAGTGTTTCTGGCACAGATACGCAGTATTTT
.	TRBV2	TRBD1	TRBJ1-5	CASSDRTGNNQPQHF	TGTGCCAGCAGTGACAGGACAGGGAACAATCAGCCCCAGCATTTT
once	TRBV11-2	TRBD1	TRBJ1-1	CASSLDHRQGVTEAFF	TGTGCCAGCAGCTTAGATCATCGGCAGGGGGTCACTGAAGCTTTCTTT
.	TRBV27	TRBD1	TRBJ2-7	CASSFRLTGNYEQYF	TGTGCCAGCAGTTTCCGGTTGACAGGGAACTACGAGCAGTACTTC
once	TRBV5-4	.	TRBJ1-2	CASSLSTATHPYGYTF	TGTGCCAGCAGCCTGTCAACTGCGACTCATCCCTATGGCTACACCTTC
once	TRBV9	TRBD2	TRBJ2-3	CASSVGLAGGGDTQYF	TGTGCCAGCAGCGTAGGTTTAGCGGGGGGTGGAGATACGCAGTATTTT
.	TRBV15	TRBD1	TRBJ1-5	CATSMDREVGNQPQHF	TGTGCCACCAGCATGGACAGGGAAGTGGGCAATCAGCCCCAGCATTTT
once	TRBV27	TRBD1	TRBJ2-7	CASSLSLRRDRTYEQYF	TGTGCCAGCAGTTTATCGTTGAGGCGGGACAGGACATACGAGCAGTACTTC
.	TRBV20-1	.	TRBJ2-7	CSARDYYEQYF	TGCAGTGCTAGAGACTACTACGAGCAGTACTTC
.	TRBV9	.	TRBJ1-1	CASSVGGLTEAFF	TGTGCCAGCAGCGTAGGGGGGCTCACTGAAGCTTTCTTT
.	TRBV9	TRBD1	TRBJ1-2	CASSAKQGETNYGYTF	TGTGCCAGCAGCGCCAAACAGGGGGAGACTAACTATGGCTACACCTTC
.	TRBV6-4	.	TRBJ2-5	CASSAGIQETQYF	TGTGCCAGCAGTGCGGGGATCCAAGAGACCCAGTACTTC
.	TRBV2	TRBD1	TRBJ2-3	CASRFRTGSSTDTQYF	TGTGCCAGCAGGTTTAGGACAGGGAGTAGCACAGATACGCAGTATTTT
once	TRBV11-3	TRBD2	TRBJ2-3	CASSPGGWREATDTQYF	TGTGCCAGCAGCCCGGGCGGTTGGCGGGAGGCCACAGATACGCAGTATTTT
.	TRBV7-9	.	TRBJ2-1	CASTPSREYNEQFF	TGTGCCAGCACCCCGTCTCGGGAATACAATGAGCAGTTCTTC
.	TRBV6-5	.	TRBJ2-7	CASSYSSANYEQYF	TGTGCCAGCAGTTACTCTAGCGCTAACTACGAGCAGTACTTC
.	TRBV29-1	TRBD1	TRBJ1-1	CSAWIYRGGRGEAFF	TGCAGCGCCTGGATTTACAGGGGAGGCAGGGGTGAAGCTTTCTTT
.	TRBV11-2	.	TRBJ2-2	CASSLGADPGELFF	TGTGCCAGCAGCTTAGGGGCAGACCCCGGGGAGCTGTTTTTT
.	TRBV7-6	TRBD1	TRBJ1-1	CASSLTGGTEAFF	TGTGCCAGCAGCTTAACAGGGGGAACTGAAGCTTTCTTT
.	TRBV7-9	.	TRBJ2-2	CASSLATGGGELFF	TGTGCCAGCAGCTTAGCGACGGGTGGCGGGGAGCTGTTTTTT
.	TRBV10-2	TRBD1	TRBJ1-5	CASSEDRVGDPQHF	TGCGCCAGCAGCGAAGACAGGGTAGGGGATCCCCAGCATTTT
.	TRBV6-5	.	TRBJ2-1	CASSYIGGSQFF	TGTGCCAGCAGTTATATAGGAGGGTCGCAGTTCTTC
.	TRBV7-8	TRBD2	TRBJ2-1	CASSSLRWKREVDEQFF	TGTGCCAGCAGCTCGCTTCGGTGGAAGCGGGAGGTCGATGAGCAGTTCTTC
.	TRBV7-9	.	TRBJ2-5	CASSLDVRETQYF	TGTGCCAGCAGCTTAGACGTACGGGAGACCCAGTACTTC
.	TRBV11-3	.	TRBJ1-6	CASRSRVEDSPLHF	TGTGCCAGCAGATCCAGGGTTGAAGATTCACCCCTCCACTTT
.	TRBV4-1	TRBD1	TRBJ2-7	CASSQGDSTYEQYF	TGCGCCAGCAGCCAAGGGGACAGTACCTACGAGCAGTACTTC
.	TRBV19	TRBD1	TRBJ1-1	CASSPPSQGAKTEAFF	TGTGCCAGTAGTCCCCCATCACAGGGGGCAAAGACTGAAGCTTTCTTT
.	TRBV19	TRBD1	TRBJ1-5	CASSIQGAVNQPQHF	TGTGCCAGTAGTATACAGGGGGCTGTCAATCAGCCCCAGCATTTT
.	TRBV5-4	.	TRBJ1-2	CATQGRGDYGYTF	TGTGCCACTCAGGGACGCGGGGACTATGGCTACACCTTC
.	TRBV5-1	.	TRBJ2-1	CASSLGLSYNEQFF	TGCGCCAGCAGCTTAGGACTATCCTACAATGAGCAGTTCTTC
.	TRBV9	TRBD1	TRBJ2-7	CASSVAGGPAEQYF	TGTGCCAGCAGCGTGGCAGGGGGCCCAGCCGAGCAGTACTTC
once	TRBV19	TRBD1	TRBJ1-1	CASSSRGSTEAFF	TGTGCCAGTAGTTCCAGGGGGTCGACTGAAGCTTTCTTT
once	TRBV30	.	TRBJ2-5	CAWSFNQETQYF	TGTGCCTGGAGTTTCAACCAAGAGACCCAGTACTTC
.	TRBV7-2	TRBD1	TRBJ2-7	CASSRDRSYEQYF	TGTGCCAGCAGCCGGGACAGGTCCTACGAGCAGTACTTC
.	TRBV7-7	.	TRBJ2-5	CASSFSGLGQETQYF	TGTGCTAGCAGCTTCTCGGGACTGGGCCAAGAGACCCAGTACTTC
.	TRBV6-6	TRBD1	TRBJ2-1	CASTLDRGNEQFF	TGTGCCAGCACCCTGGACAGGGGCAATGAGCAGTTCTTC
.	TRBV5-1	.	TRBJ1-4	CASSAPAEGEKLFF	TGCGCCAGCAGCGCGCCCGCCGAGGGAGAAAAACTGTTTTTT
.	TRBV29-1	TRBD1	TRBJ1-1	CSVDGLQGATEAFF	TGCAGCGTTGATGGTTTGCAGGGGGCCACTGAAGCTTTCTTT
.	TRBV21-1	.	TRBJ1-4	CASSTPCGEGEKLFF	TGTGCCAGCAGCACGCCATGCGGGGAGGGTGAAAAACTGTTTTTT
.	TRBV7-8	TRBD1	TRBJ1-2	CASSLAAQGDGYTF	TGTGCCAGCAGCTTAGCGGCCCAGGGGGATGGCTACACCTTC
.	TRBV10-1	TRBD2	TRBJ2-3	CASGRSGSTDTQYF	TGCGCCAGCGGGAGAAGCGGGAGTACAGATACGCAGTATTTT
.	TRBV21-1	.	TRBJ2-3	CATLSPLTSRWGDTQYF	TGTGCCACCTTAAGCCCATTGACTAGCAGGTGGGGAGATACGCAGTATTTT
.	TRBV5-1	.	TRBJ2-7	CASSLRGNPYEQYF	TGCGCCAGCAGCTTGCGGGGGAACCCCTACGAGCAGTACTTC